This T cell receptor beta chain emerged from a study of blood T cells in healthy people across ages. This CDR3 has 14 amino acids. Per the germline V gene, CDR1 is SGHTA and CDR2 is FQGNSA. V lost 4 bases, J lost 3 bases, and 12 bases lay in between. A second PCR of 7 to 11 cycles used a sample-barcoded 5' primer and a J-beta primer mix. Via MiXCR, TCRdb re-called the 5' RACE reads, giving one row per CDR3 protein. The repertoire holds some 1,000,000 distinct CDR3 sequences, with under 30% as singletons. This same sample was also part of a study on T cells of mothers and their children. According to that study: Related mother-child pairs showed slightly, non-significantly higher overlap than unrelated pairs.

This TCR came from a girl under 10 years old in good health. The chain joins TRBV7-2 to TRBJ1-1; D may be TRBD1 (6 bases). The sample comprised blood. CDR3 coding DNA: TGTGCCAGCAGCTCCGAACAGGGTTACACTGAAGCTTTCTTT. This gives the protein CASSSEQGYTEAFF.